The entry below gives a single T cell receptor beta chain sequence along with its context. Its target is not known. The sample originates from a study of T cell responses to AZD1222 COVID-19 vaccine. Study-level points and caveats: Reports say nearly half of spike-specific TCRs go after unmutated variant regions.

The CDR3 has 15 amino acids. The ends lost 1 base at V and 10 bases at J; junction bases unmatched: 7. Per germline, CDR1 LNHNV and CDR2 YYDKDF (reference sequence). Data came from immunoSEQ multiplex PCR; TCRdb stores just in-frame clones and leaves some out. Here the sample spans 130,000 to 150,000 clones, approximately 90% being singletons. The sample here was peripheral blood, taken on day 0 of AZD1222 vaccination. This chain links TRBV15 with TRBJ2-7; 13 nucleotides line up with TRBD2. The receptor was isolated from an adult in good health. CDR3 coding DNA: TGTGCCACCAGCAGAGGGGGGACTAGCGGGGCGGCCCAGTACTTC. Encoded protein: CATSRGGTSGAAQYF.